The 17 T cell receptor beta chains given below trace back to one sample, sequenced in a study of cytomegalovirus exposure and HLA in healthy donors. The PCR had 60 Vbeta and 13 Jbeta primers. The repertoire was sequenced with immunoSEQ multiplex PCR; TCRdb's copy has only in-frame clones and lacks some. The table lists around 150,000 clones, around 60% of them singletons. The sample was PBMCs. Receptors originate from a woman aged 60-70 years in good health and CMV-seropositive.

The chain recombines TRBV7-2 with TRBJ2-1; D is uncertain. Trimming took 2 bases from V and 5 from J, leaving 7 bases between them. Per germline, CDR1 SGHTA and CDR2 FQGNSA. This CDR3 spans 13 amino acids. CDR3 in DNA: TGTGCCAGCAGCTTATGGGCAGACAATGAGCAGTTCTTC. Amino acid sequence: CASSLWADNEQFF.

The chain has TRBV5-1 and TRBJ2-5; D is perhaps TRBD2 (5 bases). CDR1 and CDR2 (germline): SGHRS, YFSETQ. V lost 1 base, J lost 3 bases, and 10 bases lay in between. The CDR3 extends over 14 amino acids. The CDR3 DNA follows: TGCGCCAGCAGCTTGTTAAATAGCGAAGAGACCCAGTACTTC. Residues: CASSLLNSEETQYF. The variable domain in full, completed from reference TRBV5-1 and TRBJ2-5, reads KAGVTQTPRYLIKTRGQQVTLSCSPISGHRSVSWYQQTPGQGLQFLFEYFSETQRNKGNFPGRFSGRQFSNSRSEMNVSTLELGDSALYLCASSLLNSEETQYFGPGTRLLVL.

The CDR3 DNA reads TGTGCCAGCAGTCCCCCGGACAGTGAAGCTTTCTTT. As protein: CASSPPDSEAFF. The chain couples TRBV28 to TRBJ1-1; D might be TRBD1 (6 bases). V shed 5 bases and J shed 7 bases, with 11 bases lying between them. Germline lookup yields CDR1 MDHEN and CDR2 SYDVKM. This CDR3 spans 12 amino acids.

The rearrangement links TRBV30 to TRBJ1-4; D is unclear. The germline V and J ends were trimmed by 2 bases and 10 bases, with 14 bases remaining between them. CDR3 length: 13 amino acids. Per the germline V gene, CDR1 is GTSNPN and CDR2 is SVGIG (reference sequence). The DNA for the CDR3 is TGTGCCTGGAGTACCAGCGGTGAGGGAAAACTGTTTTTT. Translation: CAWSTSGEGKLFF.

The gene calls are TRBV5-1 and TRBJ2-1, with D possibly matching TRBD2 (6 bases). The germline V and J ends were trimmed by 0 bases and 9 bases, with 13 bases remaining between them. Germline V CDR1 and CDR2: SGHRS, YFSETQ. The CDR3 is 14 amino acids. The CDR3 protein is CASSLGGTLTEQFF. The CDR3 coding sequence is TGCGCCAGCAGCTTGGGGGGGACTCTCACTGAGCAGTTCTTC.

This rearrangement joins TRBV7-3 to TRBJ2-1; a possible D gene is TRBD2 (6 bases). This CDR3 has 16 amino acids. The V gene's germline CDR1 is SGHTA and CDR2 FQGTGA. The ends were cut back, 5 bases at V and 1 base at J, with 15 bases in the middle. CDR3 sequence reads: CASSPSLALSYNEQFF. DNA for the CDR3: TGTGCCAGCAGCCCATCCCTAGCGCTGTCCTACAATGAGCAGTTCTTC. Full variable domain (remainder filled in from reference TRBV7-3 and TRBJ2-1): GAGVSQTPSNKVTEKGKYVELRCDPISGHTALYWYRQSLGQGPEFLIYFQGTGAADDSGLPNDRFFAVRPEGSVSTLKIQRTERGDSAVYLCASSPSLALSYNEQFFGPGTRLTVL.

The chain couples TRBV19 to TRBJ1-5; the match to TRBD1 covers 8 bases. With V trimmed by 4 bases and J by 4 bases, 9 bases remained unmatched. Germline V gene data show CDR1 as LNHDA and CDR2 as SQIVND (reference sequence). There are 16 residues in the CDR3. The CDR3 coding sequence is TGTGCCAGTAGTACCCAAGGACAGGGAGGAAATCAGCCCCAGCATTTT. It specifies CASSTQGQGGNQPQHF.

Concerning this clone itself: Other DNA sequences of this sample code for an identical CDR3. The chain couples TRBV9 to TRBJ1-1, with a weak D call TRBD1 (6 bases). This CDR3 has 12 amino acids. Germline loops: CDR1 SGDLS, CDR2 YYNGEE. V was trimmed by 7 bases and J by 1 base, leaving 8 bases between them. CDR3 in DNA: TGTGCCAGCTCAGGGGCGAACACTGAAGCTTTCTTT. Protein sequence: CASSGANTEAFF.

V usage is TRBV6-6 and J usage is TRBJ2-2; 9 bases align to TRBD2. The CDR3 runs 16 residues. The germline gives CDR1 MNHNY, CDR2 SVGAGI (reference sequence). After removal of 0 bases from V and 4 bases from J, the junction contained 3 bases not matched to a gene. The CDR3 bases are TGTGCCAGCAGTTACTCGCTAGCGGGACCCACCGGGGAGCTGTTTTTT. It encodes CASSYSLAGPTGELFF.

The genes are TRBV5-1 and TRBJ1-2; D unresolved. The CDR3 has 13 amino acids. V lost 5 bases, J lost 0 bases, and 8 bases lay in between. Germline V gene data show CDR1 as SGHRS and CDR2 as YFSETQ. CDR3 amino acids: CASRGSSNYGYTF. The DNA for the CDR3 is TGCGCCAGCAGGGGCAGTTCTAACTATGGCTACACCTTC. The full variable domain, its missing parts supplied by reference TRBV5-1 and TRBJ1-2, is KAGVTQTPRYLIKTRGQQVTLSCSPISGHRSVSWYQQTPGQGLQFLFEYFSETQRNKGNFPGRFSGRQFSNSRSEMNVSTLELGDSALYLCASRGSSNYGYTFGSGTRLTVV.

The rearrangement uses TRBV19 and TRBJ2-2; D remains unclear. The V gene lost 5 bases and the J gene lost 1 base, with 5 bases spanning the gap. The CDR3 spans 13 residues. Per germline, CDR1 LNHDA and CDR2 SQIVND (reference sequence). The CDR3, as DNA: TGTGCCAGTAGTCCCAGGAACACCGGGGAGCTGTTTTTT. It specifies CASSPRNTGELFF.

This clone was found a few times. This sample also contains other DNA sequences that code for the same CDR3. CDR3 residues: CASRQETGFNEKLFF. CDR3 DNA sequence: TGCGCCAGCAGGCAGGAAACAGGGTTTAATGAAAAACTGTTTTTT. The chain joins TRBV5-1 to TRBJ1-4, with a tentative D call TRBD1 (6 bases). The CDR3 extends over 15 amino acids. CDR1 and CDR2 (germline): SGHRS, YFSETQ. The V end lost 5 bases, the J end lost 4 bases, and 15 bases lay between the germline ends.

This clone was observed a handful of times. The chain couples TRBV7-9 to TRBJ2-3; 9 bases align to TRBD2. There are 15 residues in the CDR3. The ends lost 4 bases at V and 2 bases at J; junction bases unmatched: 4. Germline V lookup: CDR1 SEHNR, CDR2 FQNEAQ (reference sequence). CDR3 amino acids: CASSSSGDATDTQYF. The CDR3 DNA reads TGTGCCAGCAGCTCTAGCGGGGATGCCACAGATACGCAGTATTTT.

This chain connects TRBV9 to TRBJ2-3; 7 bases are shared with TRBD2. Trimming at V came to 3 bases and at J to 0 bases, leaving 7 bases not matched to a gene. The CDR3 extends over 16 amino acids. Germline CDR1 and CDR2: SGDLS and YYNGEE. This CDR3 reads CASSAVGGSSTDTQYF. CDR3 bases: TGTGCCAGCAGCGCCGTGGGGGGGTCTAGCACAGATACGCAGTATTTT. The whole variable domain, filled in from reference TRBV9 and TRBJ2-3, reads DSGVTQTPKHLITATGQRVTLRCSPRSGDLSVYWYQQSLDQGLQFLIQYYNGEERAKGNILERFSAQQFPDLHSELNLSSLELGDSALYFCASSAVGGSSTDTQYFGPGTRLTVL.

The V and J genes are TRBV7-9 and TRBJ2-1; 8 nucleotides match TRBD1. This CDR3 comprises 14 residues. V dropped 5 bases and J dropped 4; count of bases not matched to a gene: 4. Germline V gene sequence: CDR1 SEHNR, CDR2 FQNEAQ (reference sequence). CDR3 sequence: CASSNDRGYNEQFF. In DNA, the CDR3 is TGTGCCAGCAGCAACGACAGGGGTTACAATGAGCAGTTCTTC.

Concerning this clone itself: The same CDR3 can be traced to other DNA sequences in this sample. V usage is TRBV7-2 and J usage is TRBJ2-1, with 12 bases matching TRBD2. The CDR3 is made up of 16 amino acids. V shed 5 bases, J shed 4 bases, and the junction held 6 bases outside the gene matches. Germline V gene lookup returns CDR1 SGHTA and CDR2 FQGNSA. CDR3 DNA sequence: TGTGCCAGCAGCAGACTAGCGGGAGAAGGTTACAATGAGCAGTTCTTC. This codes for CASSRLAGEGYNEQFF.

This clone was found once. Mismatch with germline at one junction end may stem from a read error. The DNA for the CDR3 is TGTGCCAGCAGCCTAGCGGGAGTGGTCGTGACCCAGTACTTC. Residues: CASSLAGVVVTQYF. V gene TRBV7-9 combines with J gene TRBJ2-5, with TRBD2 matching over 10 bases. CDR1 is SEHNR and CDR2 is FQNEAQ in the germline V gene (reference sequence). This CDR3 contains 14 residues.